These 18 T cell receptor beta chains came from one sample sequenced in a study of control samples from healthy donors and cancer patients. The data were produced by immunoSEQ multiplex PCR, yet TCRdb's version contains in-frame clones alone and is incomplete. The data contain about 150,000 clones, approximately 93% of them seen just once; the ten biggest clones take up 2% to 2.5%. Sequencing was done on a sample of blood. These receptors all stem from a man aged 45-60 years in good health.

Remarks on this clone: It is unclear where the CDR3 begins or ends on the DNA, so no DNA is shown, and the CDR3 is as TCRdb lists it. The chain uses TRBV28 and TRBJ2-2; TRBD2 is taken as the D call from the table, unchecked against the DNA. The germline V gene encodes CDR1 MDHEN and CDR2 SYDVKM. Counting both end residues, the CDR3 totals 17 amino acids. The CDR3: CASSFLWVAANTGELFF.

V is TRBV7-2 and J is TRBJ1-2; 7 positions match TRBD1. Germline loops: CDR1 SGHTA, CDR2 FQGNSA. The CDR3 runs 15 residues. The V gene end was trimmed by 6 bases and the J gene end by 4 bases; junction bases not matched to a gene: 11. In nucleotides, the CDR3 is TGTGCCAGCAGTTGGACCCCGGGACAGACCTATGGCTACACCTTC. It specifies CASSWTPGQTYGYTF.

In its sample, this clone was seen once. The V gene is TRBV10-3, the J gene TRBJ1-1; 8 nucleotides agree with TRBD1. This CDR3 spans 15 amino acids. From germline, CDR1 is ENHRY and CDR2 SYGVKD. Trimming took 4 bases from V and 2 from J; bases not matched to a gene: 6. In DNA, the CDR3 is TGTGCCATCAGTGCCGGGGACAGGAGTAACACTGAAGCTTTCTTT. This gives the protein CAISAGDRSNTEAFF.

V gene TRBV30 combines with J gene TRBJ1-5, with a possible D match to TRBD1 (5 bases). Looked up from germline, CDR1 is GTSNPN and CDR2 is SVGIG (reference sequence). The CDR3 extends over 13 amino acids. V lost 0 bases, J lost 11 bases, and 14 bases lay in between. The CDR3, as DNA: TGTGCCTGGAGTGTACTAGAGCGGGGGACCCAGCATTTT. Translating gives CAWSVLERGTQHF. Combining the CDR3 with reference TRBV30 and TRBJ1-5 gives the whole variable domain SQTIHQWPATLVQPVGSPLSLECTVEGTSNPNLYWYRQAAGRGLQLLFYSVGIGQISSEVPQNLSASRPQDRQFILSSKKLLLSDSGFYLCAWSVLERGTQHFGDGTRLSIL.

The CDR3 here is CASSRGTSGRTNEQFF. For the CDR3, the DNA is TGTGCCAGCAGCCGAGGGACTAGCGGGAGGACAAATGAGCAGTTCTTC. The chain combines TRBV28 with TRBJ2-1; 15 bases are shared with TRBD2. The V gene end was trimmed by 6 bases and the J gene end by 7 bases; junction bases not matched to a gene: 7. The CDR3 is 16 amino acids. The germline CDR1 and CDR2 sequences are MDHEN and SYDVKM.

This chain's CDR3 is CASSLGTGATDTQYF. CDR3 DNA: TGTGCCAGCAGCTTGGGGACAGGGGCGACAGATACGCAGTATTTT. The J gene is TRBJ2-3, the V gene TRBV11-2; 10 bases are a match to TRBD1. CDR3 size: 15 residues. V lost 3 bases and J lost 3; bases outside the gene matches: 3. Germline-derived CDR1 and CDR2 are SGHAT and FQNNGV.

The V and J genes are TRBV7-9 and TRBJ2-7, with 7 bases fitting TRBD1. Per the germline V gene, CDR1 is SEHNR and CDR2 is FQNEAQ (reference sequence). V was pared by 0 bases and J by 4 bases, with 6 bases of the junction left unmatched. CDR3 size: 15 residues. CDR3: CASSLALTGTYEQYF. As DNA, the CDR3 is TGTGCCAGCAGCTTAGCCTTGACAGGGACATACGAGCAGTACTTC.

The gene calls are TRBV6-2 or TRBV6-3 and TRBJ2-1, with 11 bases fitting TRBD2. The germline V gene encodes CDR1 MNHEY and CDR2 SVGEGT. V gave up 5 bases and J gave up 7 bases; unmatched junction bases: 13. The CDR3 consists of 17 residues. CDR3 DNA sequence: TGTGCCAGCAGTCCCCCTCCTAGCGGGAGGCCTCGGAATGAGCAGTTCTTC. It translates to CASSPPPSGRPRNEQFF.

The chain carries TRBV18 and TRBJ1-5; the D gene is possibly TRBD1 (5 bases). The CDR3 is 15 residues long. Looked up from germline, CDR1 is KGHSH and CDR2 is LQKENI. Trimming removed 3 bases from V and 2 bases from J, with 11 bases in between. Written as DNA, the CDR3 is TGTGCCAGCTCACCGAGGCAGGGAGGCAATCAGCCCCAGCATTTT. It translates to CASSPRQGGNQPQHF.

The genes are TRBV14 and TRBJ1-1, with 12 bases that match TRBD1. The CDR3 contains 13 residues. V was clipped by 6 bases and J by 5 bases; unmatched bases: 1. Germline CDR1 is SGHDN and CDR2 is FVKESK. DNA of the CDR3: TGTGCCAGCAGGGGACAGGGGGCAACTGAAGCTTTCTTT. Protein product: CASRGQGATEAFF.

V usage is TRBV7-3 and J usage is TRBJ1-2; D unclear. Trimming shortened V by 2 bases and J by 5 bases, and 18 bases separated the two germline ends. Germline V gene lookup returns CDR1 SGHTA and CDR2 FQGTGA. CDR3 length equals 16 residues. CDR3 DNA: TGTGCCAGCAGCTTAGTACCGGGAAACAGTGGTTATGGCTACACCTTC. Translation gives CASSLVPGNSGYGYTF. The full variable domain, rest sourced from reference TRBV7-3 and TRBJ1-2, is GAGVSQTPSNKVTEKGKYVELRCDPISGHTALYWYRQSLGQGPEFLIYFQGTGAADDSGLPNDRFFAVRPEGSVSTLKIQRTERGDSAVYLCASSLVPGNSGYGYTFGSGTRLTVV.

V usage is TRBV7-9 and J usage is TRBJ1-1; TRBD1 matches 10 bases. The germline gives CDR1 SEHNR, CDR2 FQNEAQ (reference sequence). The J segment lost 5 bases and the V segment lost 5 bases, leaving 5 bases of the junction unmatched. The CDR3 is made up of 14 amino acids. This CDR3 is CASSARTGGTEAFF. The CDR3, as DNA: TGTGCCAGCAGCGCAAGGACAGGGGGGACTGAAGCTTTCTTT.

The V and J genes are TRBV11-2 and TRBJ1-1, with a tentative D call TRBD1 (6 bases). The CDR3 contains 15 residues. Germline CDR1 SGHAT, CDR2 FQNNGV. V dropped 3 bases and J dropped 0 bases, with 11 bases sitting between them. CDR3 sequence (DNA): TGTGCCAGCAGCTTGACAGGTAGCATGAACACTGAAGCTTTCTTT. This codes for CASSLTGSMNTEAFF.

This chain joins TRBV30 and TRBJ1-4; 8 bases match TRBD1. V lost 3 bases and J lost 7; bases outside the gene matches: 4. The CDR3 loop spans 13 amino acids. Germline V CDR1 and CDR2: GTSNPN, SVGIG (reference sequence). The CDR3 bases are TGTGCCTGGAGGATGCAGGGGGCTGAAAAACTGTTTTTT. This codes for CAWRMQGAEKLFF.

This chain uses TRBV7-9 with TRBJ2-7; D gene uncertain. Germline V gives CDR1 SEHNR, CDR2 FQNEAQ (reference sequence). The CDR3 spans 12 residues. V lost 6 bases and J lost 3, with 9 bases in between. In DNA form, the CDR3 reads TGTGCCAGCAGTTCCGGAATCTACGAGCAGTACTTC. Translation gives CASSSGIYEQYF.

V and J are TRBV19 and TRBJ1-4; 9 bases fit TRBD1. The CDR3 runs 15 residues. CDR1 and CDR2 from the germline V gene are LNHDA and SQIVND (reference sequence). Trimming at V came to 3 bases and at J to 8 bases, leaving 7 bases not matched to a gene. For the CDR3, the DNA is TGTGCCAGTAGTATTTTTGGGACAGGGAGGGAAAAACTGTTTTTT. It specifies CASSIFGTGREKLFF.

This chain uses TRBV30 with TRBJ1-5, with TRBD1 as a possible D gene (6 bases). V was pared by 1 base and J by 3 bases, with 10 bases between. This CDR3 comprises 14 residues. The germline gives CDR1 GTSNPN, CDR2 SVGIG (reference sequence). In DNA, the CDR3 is TGTGCCTGGAGTGCCGGACAGCACAATCAGCCCCAGCATTTT. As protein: CAWSAGQHNQPQHF. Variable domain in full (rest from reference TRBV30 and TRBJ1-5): SQTIHQWPATLVQPVGSPLSLECTVEGTSNPNLYWYRQAAGRGLQLLFYSVGIGQISSEVPQNLSASRPQDRQFILSSKKLLLSDSGFYLCAWSAGQHNQPQHFGDGTRLSIL.

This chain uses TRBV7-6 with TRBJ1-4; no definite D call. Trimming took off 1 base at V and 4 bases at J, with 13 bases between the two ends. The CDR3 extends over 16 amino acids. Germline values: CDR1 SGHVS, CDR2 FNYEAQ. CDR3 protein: CASSLGGAPINEKLFF. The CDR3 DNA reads TGTGCCAGCAGCTTAGGTGGAGCGCCGATTAATGAAAAACTGTTTTTT.